The sequence of this TCR beta chain was determined in a study of blood T cell repertoires in COVID-19. Germline loops: CDR1 KGHDR, CDR2 SFDVKD. CDR3 size: 12 residues. Trimming removed 1 base from V and 9 bases from J, with 8 bases in between. As handled by the study authors: Reference gene primer amplification gave nucleated cell count estimates. Clones were read by immunoSEQ multiplex PCR, and TCRdb kept only the in-frame ones, dropping some. D and trimming were read from the DNA, whereas the V and J calls and clone size are those reported in that table. The sample shows around 250,000 clones, roughly 83% of them seen only once. This clone was observed a few times.

The clonotype originates from a man older than 75 with acute or convalescent COVID-19. The sequencing input was peripheral blood. This chain joins TRBV24-1 and TRBJ1-2; no reliable D call. The chain's CDR3 is CATSDFEGRYTF. The CDR3 nucleotides read TGTGCCACCAGTGATTTTGAGGGTCGCTACACCTTC.